This T cell receptor (beta chain) was captured in a study of cytomegalovirus exposure and HLA in healthy donors. Study overall: Unique TCRs numbering some 80 million, obtained from HLA-typed donors, made up an early data release. General study results and limits: Later analysis suggested most CMV-associated TCR beta chains were HLA-restricted.

In the PCR, 60 Vbeta and 13 Jbeta primers were used. Original processing methods: Some 80 million unique TCR beta chains, 9 million to 11 million shared, were counted in a later analysis. Profiling relied on immunoSEQ multiplex PCR, and the TCRdb table lists in-frame clones only, not all of them. The V and J calls and the clone size are those of that table, but D and trimming were determined from the DNA. The repertoire includes roughly 190,000 clones, 75% to 85% of them detected once, and approximately 1.5% sits in the top ten. This clone was seen a handful of times. The antigen remains undetermined. Though nominally healthy at sampling, donors likely had unrecorded immune exposures. V lost 4 bases and J lost 1, with 11 bases in between. The CDR3 runs 15 residues. Germline CDR1 and CDR2: LGHNA and YSLEER.

The receptor comes from a girl aged 10 to 17 in good health and CMV-seropositive. The sample comprised PBMCs. The V call is TRBV4-3, the J call TRBJ1-5; D is unresolved. CDR3 nucleotide sequence: TGCGCCAGCAGCCCCGAAGGGAGGAGCAATCAGCCCCAGCATTTT. As protein: CASSPEGRSNQPQHF.